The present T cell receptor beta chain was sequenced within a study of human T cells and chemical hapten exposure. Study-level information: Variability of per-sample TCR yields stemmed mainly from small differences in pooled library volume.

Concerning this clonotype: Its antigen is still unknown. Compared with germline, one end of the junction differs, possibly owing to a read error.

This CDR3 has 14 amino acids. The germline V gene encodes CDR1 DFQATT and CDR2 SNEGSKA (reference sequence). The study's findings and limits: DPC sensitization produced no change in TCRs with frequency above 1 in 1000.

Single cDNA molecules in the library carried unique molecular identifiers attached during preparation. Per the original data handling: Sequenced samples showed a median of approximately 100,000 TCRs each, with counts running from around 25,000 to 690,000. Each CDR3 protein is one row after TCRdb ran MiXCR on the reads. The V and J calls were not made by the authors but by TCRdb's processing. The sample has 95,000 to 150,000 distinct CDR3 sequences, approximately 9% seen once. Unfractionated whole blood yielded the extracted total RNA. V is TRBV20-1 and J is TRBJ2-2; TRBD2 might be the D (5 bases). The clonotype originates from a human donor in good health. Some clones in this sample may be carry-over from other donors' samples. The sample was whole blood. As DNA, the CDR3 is TGCAGTGCTAGAGGCCAGCAGAACACCGGGGAGCCGTTTTTT. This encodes CSARGQQNTGEPFF.